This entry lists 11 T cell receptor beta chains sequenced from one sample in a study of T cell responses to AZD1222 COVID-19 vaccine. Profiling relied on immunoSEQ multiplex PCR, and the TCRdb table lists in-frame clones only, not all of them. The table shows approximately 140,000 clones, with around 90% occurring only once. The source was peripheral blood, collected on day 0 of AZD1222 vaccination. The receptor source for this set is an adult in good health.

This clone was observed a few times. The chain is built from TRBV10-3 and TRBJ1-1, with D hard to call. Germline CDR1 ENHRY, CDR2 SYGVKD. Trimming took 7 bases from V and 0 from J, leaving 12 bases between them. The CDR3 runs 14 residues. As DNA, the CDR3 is TGTGCCATCACCATGGACTCGGTGAACACTGAAGCTTTCTTT. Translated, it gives CAITMDSVNTEAFF.

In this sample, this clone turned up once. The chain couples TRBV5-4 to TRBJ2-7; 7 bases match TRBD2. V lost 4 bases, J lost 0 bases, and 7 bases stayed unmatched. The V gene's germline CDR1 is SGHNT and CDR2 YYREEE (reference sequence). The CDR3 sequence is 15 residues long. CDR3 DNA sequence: TGTGCCAGCAGCGAAAGCGGGATAAGCTCCTACGAGCAGTACTTC. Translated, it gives CASSESGISSYEQYF.

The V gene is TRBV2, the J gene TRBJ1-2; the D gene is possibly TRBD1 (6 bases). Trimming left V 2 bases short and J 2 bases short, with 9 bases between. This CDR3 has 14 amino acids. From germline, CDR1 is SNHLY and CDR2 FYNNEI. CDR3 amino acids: CASSESTGNYGYTF. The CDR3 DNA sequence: TGTGCCAGCAGTGAATCTACAGGGAACTATGGCTACACCTTC.

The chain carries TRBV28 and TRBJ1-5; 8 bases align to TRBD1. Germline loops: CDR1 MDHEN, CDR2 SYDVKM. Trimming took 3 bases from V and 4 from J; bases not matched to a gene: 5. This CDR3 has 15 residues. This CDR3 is CASSFGQGWNQPQHF. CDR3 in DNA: TGTGCCAGCAGTTTCGGACAGGGATGGAATCAGCCCCAGCATTTT.

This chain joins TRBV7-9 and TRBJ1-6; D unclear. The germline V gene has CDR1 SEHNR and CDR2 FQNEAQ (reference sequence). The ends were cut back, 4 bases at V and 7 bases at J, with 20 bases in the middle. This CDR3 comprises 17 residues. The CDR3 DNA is TGTGCCAGCAGCTCCCAAAACTCTTCGAAAGGGAATTCACCCCTCCACTTT. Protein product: CASSSQNSSKGNSPLHF.

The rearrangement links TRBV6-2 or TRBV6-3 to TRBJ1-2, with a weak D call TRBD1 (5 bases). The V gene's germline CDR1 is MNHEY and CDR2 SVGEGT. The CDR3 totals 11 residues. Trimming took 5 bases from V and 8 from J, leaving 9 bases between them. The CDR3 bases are TGTGCCAGCAGTCCGGGGGAGGGCTACACCTTC. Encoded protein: CASSPGEGYTF.

The CDR3 is CASSLRAGNQPQHF. Written as DNA, the CDR3 is TGTGCCAGCAGCTTAAGGGCAGGGAACCAGCCCCAGCATTTT. The rearrangement links TRBV28 to TRBJ1-5; the D gene is possibly TRBD1 (5 bases). With 6 bases removed from V and 7 bases from J, the gap between germline ends came to 16 bases. This CDR3 contains 14 residues. Germline assignment: CDR1 MDHEN and CDR2 SYDVKM. The whole variable domain, filled in from reference TRBV28 and TRBJ1-5, reads DVKVTQSSRYLVKRTGEKVFLECVQDMDHENMFWYRQDPGLGLRLIYFSYDVKMKEKGDIPEGYSVSREKKERFSLILESASTNQTSMYLCASSLRAGNQPQHFGDGTRLSIL.

This CDR3 reads CASSLGHLSHEQYF. As DNA, the CDR3 is TGTGCCAGCAGCTTGGGCCACCTATCCCACGAGCAGTACTTC. V is TRBV11-2 and J is TRBJ2-7; D gene ambiguous. V lost 3 bases and J lost 5, with 14 bases in between. CDR3 length: 14 amino acids. Germline lookup yields CDR1 SGHAT and CDR2 FQNNGV.

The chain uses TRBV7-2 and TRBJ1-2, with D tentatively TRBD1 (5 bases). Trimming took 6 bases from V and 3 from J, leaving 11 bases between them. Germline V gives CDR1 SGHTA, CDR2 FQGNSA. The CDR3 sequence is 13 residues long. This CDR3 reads CASRETEYYGYTF. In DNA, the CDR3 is TGTGCCAGCAGGGAGACAGAATACTATGGCTACACCTTC.

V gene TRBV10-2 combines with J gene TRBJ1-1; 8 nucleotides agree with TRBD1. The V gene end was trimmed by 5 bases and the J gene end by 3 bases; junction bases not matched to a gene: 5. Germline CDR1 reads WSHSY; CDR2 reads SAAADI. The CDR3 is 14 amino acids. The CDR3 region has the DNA TGCGCCAGCAGTTATGGGACAGGAGACACTGAAGCTTTCTTT. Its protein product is CASSYGTGDTEAFF.

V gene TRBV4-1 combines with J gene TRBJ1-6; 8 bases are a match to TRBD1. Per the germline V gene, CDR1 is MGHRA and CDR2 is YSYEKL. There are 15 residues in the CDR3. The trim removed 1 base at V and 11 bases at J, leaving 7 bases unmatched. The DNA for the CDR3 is TGCGCCAGCAGCCAAGTAGCACAGGGGGATCCACCCCTCCACTTT. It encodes CASSQVAQGDPPLHF.